These 6 T cell receptor beta chains share one sample of origin, sequenced in a study of blood T cell repertoires in COVID-19. Sequencing was performed with immunoSEQ multiplex PCR; in TCRdb, only in-frame clones are kept and a portion is missing. The top ten clones hold around 4.5% of a sample with approximately 74,000 clones, 91% of them seen once. The specimen sequenced was peripheral blood. All receptors derive from a woman aged 55-69 years with active COVID-19.

Here the CDR3 DNA reads TGTGCCAGCAGCGCGGACAGGGGGAGGTATTCACCCCTCCACTTT. Translating it yields CASSADRGRYSPLHF. The chain joins TRBV5-4 to TRBJ1-6, with TRBD1 identical over 10 bases. This CDR3 is 15 amino acids long. Germline V gene data show CDR1 as SGHNT and CDR2 as YYREEE (reference sequence). V was clipped by 4 bases and J by 8 bases; unmatched bases: 6.

This rearrangement joins TRBV28 to TRBJ2-3; possible D gene TRBD2, 6 bases. The CDR3 is 17 amino acids. Germline assignment: CDR1 MDHEN and CDR2 SYDVKM. V was trimmed by 3 bases and J by 1 base, leaving 17 bases between them. CDR3 bases: TGTGCCAGCAGTTTGCGGCTGGGGGGTCGGGGCACAGATACGCAGTATTTT. This sequence encodes CASSLRLGGRGTDTQYF.

V is TRBV28 and J is TRBJ2-1, with 10 nucleotides matching TRBD2. The CDR3 is 16 amino acids. Germline trimming cut 7 bases from V and 1 base from J; bases unmatched to any gene: 7. CDR1 is MDHEN, CDR2 SYDVKM, per germline. CDR3 protein: CASMVSGRLSYNEQFF. CDR3 nucleotide sequence: TGTGCCAGCATGGTTAGCGGGAGGCTTTCCTACAATGAGCAGTTCTTC.

The V call is TRBV5-4, the J call TRBJ2-7, with 12 nucleotides matching TRBD2. The V gene's germline CDR1 is SGHNT and CDR2 YYREEE (reference sequence). This CDR3 spans 15 amino acids. V dropped 4 bases and J dropped 7; count of bases not matched to a gene: 9. CDR3 nucleotide sequence: TGTGCCAGCAGCGCCGCTAGCGGGAGGGCTCGGGAGCAGTACTTC. Amino acid sequence: CASSAASGRAREQYF.

The chain recombines TRBV7-9 with TRBJ2-1; 10 positions agree with TRBD1. The ends lost 5 bases at V and 4 bases at J; junction bases unmatched: 5. The CDR3 has 15 amino acids. Germline-derived CDR1 and CDR2 are SEHNR and FQNEAQ (reference sequence). Here the CDR3 reads CASSAGTGAYNEQFF. The CDR3 DNA reads TGTGCCAGCAGCGCCGGGACAGGGGCATACAATGAGCAGTTCTTC.

This clone was found once. V gene TRBV7-8 combines with J gene TRBJ1-4; no reliable D call. Germline CDR1 and CDR2: SGHVS and FQNEAQ. The length of the CDR3 is 15 residues. V lost 5 bases and J lost 12, with 22 bases in between. In DNA, the CDR3 is TGTGCCAGCAGCCAAAATGCTGGAGACCTGTTGGAACTGTTTTTT. Its protein product is CASSQNAGDLLELFF. Together with reference TRBV7-8 and TRBJ1-4, the CDR3 gives the full variable domain: GAGVSQSPRYKVAKRGQDVALRCDPISGHVSLFWYQQALGQGPEFLTYFQNEAQLDKSGLPSDRFFAERPEGSVSTLKIQRTQQEDSAVYLCASSQNAGDLLELFFGSGTQLSVL.